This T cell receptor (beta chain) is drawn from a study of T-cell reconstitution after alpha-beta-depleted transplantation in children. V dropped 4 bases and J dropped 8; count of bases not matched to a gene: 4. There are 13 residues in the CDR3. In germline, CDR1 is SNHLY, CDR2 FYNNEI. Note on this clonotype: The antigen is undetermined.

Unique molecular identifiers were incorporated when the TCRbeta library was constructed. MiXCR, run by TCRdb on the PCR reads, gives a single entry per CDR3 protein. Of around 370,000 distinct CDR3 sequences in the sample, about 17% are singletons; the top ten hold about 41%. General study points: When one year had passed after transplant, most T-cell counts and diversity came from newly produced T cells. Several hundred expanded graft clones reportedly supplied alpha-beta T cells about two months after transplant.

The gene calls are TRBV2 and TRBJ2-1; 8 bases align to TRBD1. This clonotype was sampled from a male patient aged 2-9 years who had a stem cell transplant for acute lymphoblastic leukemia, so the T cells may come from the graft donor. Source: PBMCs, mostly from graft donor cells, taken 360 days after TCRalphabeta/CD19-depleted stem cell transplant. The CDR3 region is CASSGTRGHEQFF. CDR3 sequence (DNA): TGTGCCAGCAGTGGAACCAGGGGGCATGAGCAGTTCTTC.